These T cell receptor beta chains were read from a single sample in a study of blood T cells in healthy people across ages. TCRdb recomputed calls from the 5' RACE reads with MiXCR, one row per CDR3 protein. In the table there are about 730,000 distinct CDR3 sequences, about 42% of which are singletons. Sequenced input: blood. These receptor sequences come from a woman aged 55-70 years in good health. Each CDR3 is given with its conserved first and last residue. Fields, in order: D gene, clone size, J gene, V gene, CDR3 protein, CDR3 DNA. D genes are given only for firm matches. Rows may omit the clone size; those that give it use once, few, many or a size class.

-,-,TRBJ1-1,TRBV2,CASSEALRGNTEAFF,TGTGCCAGCAGTGAAGCGCTGAGGGGGAACACTGAAGCTTTCTTT
-,-,TRBJ2-5,TRBV20-1,CSARDSRLLNVQYF,TGCAGTGCTAGAGATTCTAGACTTTTAAATGTGCAGTACTTC
-,few,TRBJ1-5,TRBV21-1,CARKLTRHSSNQPQHF,TGTGCCAGAAAGCTGACTCGACATTCTAGCAATCAGCCCCAGCATTTT
-,-,TRBJ2-5,TRBV9,CASSVGQRDLLGETQYF,TGTGCCAGCAGCGTAGGCCAGAGAGATCTCCTAGGGGAGACCCAGTACTTC
TRBD2,few,TRBJ2-4,TRBV10-3,CAISPTSGGGKDIQYF,TGTGCCATCAGTCCCACCAGCGGCGGGGGGAAAGACATTCAGTACTTC
TRBD1,few,TRBJ2-7,TRBV2,CASSDGTGVEQYF,TGTGCCAGCAGTGATGGGACAGGGGTCGAGCAGTACTTC
-,few,TRBJ1-1,TRBV29-1,CSVRRKNTEAFF,TGCAGCGTCCGAAGGAAGAACACTGAAGCTTTCTTT
TRBD1,-,TRBJ1-5,TRBV27,CASSSQTPGQGVHQPQHF,TGTGCCAGCAGTTCCCAAACTCCGGGACAGGGGGTACATCAGCCCCAGCATTTT
-,-,TRBJ2-1,TRBV3-1,CASSPTGAVNEQFF,TGTGCCAGCAGCCCAACCGGGGCTGTCAATGAGCAGTTCTTC
-,once,TRBJ2-1,TRBV9,CASSKGVPSYNEQFF,TGTGCCAGCAGCAAAGGGGTCCCCTCCTACAATGAGCAGTTCTTC
TRBD1,few,TRBJ2-5,TRBV7-9,CASSSPGQGIETQYF,TGTGCCAGCAGCTCACCGGGACAGGGGATCGAGACCCAGTACTTC
-,many,TRBJ1-5,TRBV18,CASSPGYNQPQHF,TGTGCCAGCTCACCAGGGTACAATCAGCCCCAGCATTTT
-,few,TRBJ2-7,TRBV10-3,CAISEPDRTYEQYF,TGTGCCATCAGTGAGCCCGACAGAACCTACGAGCAGTACTTC
-,-,TRBJ2-1,TRBV5-1,CASSVGQISYNEQFF,TGCGCCAGCAGCGTAGGACAGATCTCCTACAATGAGCAGTTCTTC
TRBD2,-,TRBJ2-3,TRBV12-3/TRBV12-4,CASSPRRGVLNTDTQYF,TGTGCCAGCAGTCCCCGTCGGGGGGTTTTAAACACAGATACGCAGTATTTT
TRBD1,-,TRBJ1-1,TRBV3-1,CASSQKGAIPEAFF,TGTGCCAGCAGCCAGAAGGGGGCGATTCCTGAAGCTTTCTTT
TRBD2,-,TRBJ2-5,TRBV7-3,CASSLTGGIEETQYF,TGTGCCAGCAGCTTAACGGGGGGGATAGAAGAGACCCAGTACTTC
TRBD1,-,TRBJ2-1,TRBV10-3,CAISQQGPQFF,TGTGCCATCAGCCAACAGGGGCCTCAGTTCTTC
TRBD2,-,TRBJ2-1,TRBV7-8,CASSSSTSRSYNEQFF,TGTGCCAGCAGCTCCTCGACTAGCAGGTCCTACAATGAGCAGTTCTTC
TRBD2,once,TRBJ2-1,TRBV4-3,CASSQELAGDYNEQFF,TGCGCCAGCAGCCAAGAGCTAGCGGGAGATTACAATGAGCAGTTCTTC
-,few,TRBJ2-7,TRBV6-1,CASSVRDTGYEQYF,TGTGCCAGCAGTGTCCGAGACACGGGCTACGAGCAGTACTTC
TRBD1,-,TRBJ2-3,TRBV19,CASSPWTGVFTDTQYF,TGTGCCAGTAGTCCCTGGACAGGGGTCTTCACAGATACGCAGTATTTT
-,-,TRBJ2-5,TRBV12-3/TRBV12-4,CASSLTNEETQYF,TGTGCCAGCAGTTTAACCAACGAAGAGACCCAGTACTTC
-,few,TRBJ2-7,TRBV3-1,CASSHPGSQAYEQYF,TGTGCCAGCAGCCATCCGGGGTCTCAAGCTTACGAGCAGTACTTC
TRBD2,-,TRBJ2-7,TRBV7-2,CASRPPTSGLNYEQYF,TGCGCCAGCAGACCACCGACTAGCGGATTAAACTACGAGCAGTACTTC
TRBD2,few,TRBJ2-4,TRBV4-2,CASSQEGLAGKNIQYF,TGTGCCAGCAGCCAAGAAGGACTAGCGGGAAAAAACATTCAGTACTTC
-,-,TRBJ2-3,TRBV7-9,CASSLVPRHPNVDTQYF,TGTGCCAGCAGCTTAGTTCCCAGACACCCGAACGTGGATACGCAGTATTTT
TRBD1,-,TRBJ2-1,TRBV7-6,CASSLGGQGYYNEQFF,TGTGCCAGCAGCTTAGGGGGACAGGGTTATTACAATGAGCAGTTCTTC
-,-,TRBJ2-3,TRBV11-2,CASSPRALITDTQYF,TGTGCCAGCAGCCCCCGGGCCCTAATCACAGATACGCAGTATTTT
-,few,TRBJ1-1,TRBV3-1,CASTKTAMNTEAFF,TGTGCCAGCACCAAGACAGCTATGAACACTGAAGCTTTCTTT
-,-,TRBJ2-7,TRBV27,CASSQAGTNDRQQYF,TGTGCCAGCAGCCAGGCCGGGACAAACGACCGACAGCAGTACTTC
TRBD1,few,TRBJ1-2,TRBV6-5,CASKTSRGLGYGYTF,TGTGCCAGCAAAACCTCCAGGGGGCTAGGCTATGGCTACACCTTC
-,many,TRBJ2-7,TRBV30,CAWSVGGYEQYF,TGTGCCTGGAGTGTAGGGGGCTACGAGCAGTACTTC
-,-,TRBJ1-3,TRBV27,CASSFGGPPRGNTIYF,TGTGCCAGCAGTTTCGGGGGACCGCCCCGTGGAAACACCATATATTTT
TRBD1,-,TRBJ2-1,TRBV6-1,CASSEIGQGYNEQFF,TGTGCCAGCAGTGAGATCGGACAGGGCTACAATGAGCAGTTCTTC
-,-,TRBJ1-2,TRBV19,CASSISPRSANYGYTF,TGTGCCAGTAGTATATCCCCTAGGTCAGCTAACTATGGCTACACCTTC
-,-,TRBJ2-5,TRBV5-1,CASSWLRQEATQYF,TGCGCCAGCAGCTGGCTCCGACAGGAGGCGACCCAGTACTTC
-,few,TRBJ1-1,TRBV7-9,CASSLATKTVGVTEAFF,TGTGCCAGCAGCTTAGCGACGAAAACTGTAGGGGTCACTGAAGCTTTCTTT
TRBD2,many,TRBJ2-7,TRBV12-3/TRBV12-4,CASGTSASSYEQYF,TGTGCCAGCGGGACTAGCGCGAGCTCCTACGAGCAGTACTTC
-,once,TRBJ2-1,TRBV7-2,CASSLSGVGRGEQFF,TGTGCCAGCAGCTTATCGGGAGTAGGGAGAGGTGAGCAGTTCTTC
TRBD1,-,TRBJ2-7,TRBV7-9,CASSITGVEQYF,TGTGCCAGCAGCATCACAGGGGTCGAGCAGTACTTC
-,many,TRBJ2-7,TRBV20-1,CSARDGRRGQTYEQYF,TGCAGTGCTAGAGATGGTCGCAGGGGTCAAACCTACGAGCAGTACTTC
-,-,TRBJ1-2,TRBV5-1,CASSEGDTVPSYGYTF,TGCGCCAGCTCAGAGGGCGATACGGTCCCAAGCTATGGCTACACCTTC
TRBD2,few,TRBJ2-7,TRBV4-2,CASSRAGTSGRNFSYEQYF,TGTGCCAGCAGCCGCGCCGGGACTAGCGGGAGAAATTTTTCCTACGAGCAGTACTTC
-,few,TRBJ2-3,TRBV9,CASSVSGGTAGTDTQYF,TGTGCCAGCAGCGTTTCGGGTGGGACCGCAGGGACAGATACGCAGTATTTT
-,few,TRBJ2-5,TRBV6-5,CASSAGQQETQYF,TGTGCCAGCAGTGCGGGACAGCAAGAGACCCAGTACTTC
-,-,TRBJ2-4,TRBV7-2,CASVDSKNIQYF,TGTGCCAGCGTGGACAGTAAAAACATTCAGTACTTC